This TCR beta chain was obtained from a study of cytotoxic CD8 clonotypes in ibrutinib-treated CLL. Looking at the study overall: Patients: more than nine relapsed/refractory, more than 14 treatment-naive, fewer than 18 IGHV unmutated. Study results and limitations: Clonality increased with ibrutinib response but returned toward baseline at progression.

The repertoire was sequenced with immunoSEQ multiplex PCR; TCRdb's copy has only in-frame clones and lacks some. The repertoire includes tens of thousands of clones, roughly 70% of them detected once, and over 9% sits in the top ten. Extraction of approximately 2.2 micrograms of genomic DNA from cryopreserved PBMCs supplied material for TCR beta libraries. This clone was seen a handful of times. Antigen specificity is unknown. CDR3 size: 14 residues. The gene calls are TRBV7-5 and TRBJ2-2. TRBV7-5 is a pseudogene segment. The source was PBMCs, collected at disease progression, from a patient treated with ibrutinib. This TCR came from a human donor with chronic lymphocytic leukemia. CDR3 sequence (DNA): TGTGTCAGAAGCCTAATTGTACAAACCGGGGAGCTGTTTTTT. Residues: CVRSLIVQTGELFF.